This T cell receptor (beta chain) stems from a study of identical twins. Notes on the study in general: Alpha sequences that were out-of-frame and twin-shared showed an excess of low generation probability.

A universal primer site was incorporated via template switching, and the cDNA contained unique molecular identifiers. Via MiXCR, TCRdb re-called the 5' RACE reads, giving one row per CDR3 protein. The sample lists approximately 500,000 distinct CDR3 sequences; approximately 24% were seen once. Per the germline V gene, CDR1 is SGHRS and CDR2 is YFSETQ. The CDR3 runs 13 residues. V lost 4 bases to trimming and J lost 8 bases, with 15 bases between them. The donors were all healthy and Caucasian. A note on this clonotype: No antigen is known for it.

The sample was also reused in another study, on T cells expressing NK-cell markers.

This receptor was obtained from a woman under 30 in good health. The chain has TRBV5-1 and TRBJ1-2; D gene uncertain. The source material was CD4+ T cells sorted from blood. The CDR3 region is CASSPQTLGGYTF. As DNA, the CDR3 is TGCGCCAGCAGCCCACAAACCCTAGGGGGCTACACCTTC.